These 10 T cell receptor beta chains originate from one sample sequenced in a study of T cell changes during pregnancy in multiple sclerosis. Using immunoSEQ multiplex PCR, the repertoire was profiled, and TCRdb retains in-frame clones only, with some absent. There are 55,000 to 75,000 clones in the sample; about nine tenths occur only once, and around 2.4% lies in the top ten. The specimen comprised peripheral blood, sampled in the third trimester of pregnancy. The receptors come from a female donor in good health, enrolled as a control in a pregnancy study.

The V gene is TRBV18, the J gene TRBJ1-5, with D hard to call. Trimming pared 3 bases from V and 3 bases from J, leaving 9 bases between. This CDR3 spans 14 amino acids. The germline CDR1 and CDR2 sequences are KGHSH and LQKENI. Here the CDR3 DNA reads TGTGCCAGCTCACCCACGGGAGCCAATCAGCCCCAGCATTTT. Translated, it gives CASSPTGANQPQHF. Full variable domain (outside the CDR3, taken from reference TRBV18 and TRBJ1-5): NAGVMQNPRHLVRRRGQEARLRCSPMKGHSHVYWYRQLPEEGLKFMVYLQKENIIDESGMPKERFSAEFPKEGPSILRIQQVVRGDSAAYFCASSPTGANQPQHFGDGTRLSIL.

This chain joins TRBV4-2 and TRBJ1-1; D unresolved. Trimming cost V 1 base and J 1 base, with 19 bases left between them. The CDR3 has 18 residues. CDR1 and CDR2 (germline): LGHNA, YNFKEQ. As DNA, the CDR3 is TGTGCCAGCAGCCAAGCCCCCGGGTTCACATCTCCGAACACTGAAGCTTTCTTT. Translated, it gives CASSQAPGFTSPNTEAFF.

The chain combines TRBV28 with TRBJ1-1, with 9 bases aligning to TRBD1. In germline, CDR1 is MDHEN, CDR2 SYDVKM. The CDR3 is 14 amino acids. The V and J ends lost 5 bases and 11 bases, in that order; junction bases with no gene match: 12. In DNA, the CDR3 is TGTGCCAGCAGTCCCGGGACAGGGCGTTCGTGGGCTTTCTTT. Protein: CASSPGTGRSWAFF.

This chain links TRBV11-2 with TRBJ2-2; 10 bases fit TRBD2. The CDR3 spans 15 residues. Germline CDR1 reads SGHAT; CDR2 reads FQNNGV. V shed 4 bases, J shed 6 bases, and the junction held 5 bases outside the gene matches. The CDR3 loop reads CASSSSGRAAGELFF. DNA of the CDR3: TGTGCCAGCAGCTCAAGCGGGAGGGCCGCCGGGGAGCTGTTTTTT.

The chain carries TRBV7-2 and TRBJ2-5, with TRBD2 as a possible D gene (6 bases). The CDR3 is 14 amino acids. Germline CDR1 is SGHTA and CDR2 is FQGNSA. V lost 1 base to trimming and J lost 0 bases, with 6 bases between them. CDR3 in DNA: TGTGCCAGCAGCTTAGTAGCGGACCAAGAGACCCAGTACTTC. Protein: CASSLVADQETQYF. The variable domain in full, with the rest retrieved from reference TRBV7-2 and TRBJ2-5, is GAGVSQSPSNKVTEKGKDVELRCDPISGHTALYWYRQSLGQGLEFLIYFQGNSAPDKSGLPSDRFSAERTGGSVSTLTIQRTQQEDSAVYLCASSLVADQETQYFGPGTRLLVL.

This clone was recorded a few times. This chain joins TRBV29-1 and TRBJ1-1; 11 bases map to TRBD1. The germline CDR1 and CDR2 sequences are SQVTM and ANQGSEA. The CDR3 covers 13 residues. The V segment lost 7 bases and the J segment 8 bases; nucleotides outside the gene matches: 9. The CDR3, as DNA: TGCAGCGGCGGGACAGGGGGATCTTCAGAAGCTTTCTTT. It encodes CSGGTGGSSEAFF.

The chain is built from TRBV5-6 and TRBJ2-2, with 8 bases fitting TRBD2. This CDR3 comprises 16 residues. V was clipped by 2 bases and J by 1 base; unmatched bases: 4. From germline, CDR1 is SGHDT and CDR2 YYEEEE. As DNA, the CDR3 is TGTGCCAGCAGCTTCGCGACTAGCGAGAACACCGGGGAGCTGTTTTTT. This encodes CASSFATSENTGELFF.

The chain couples TRBV15 to TRBJ1-3; D is unclear. Germline CDR1 reads LNHNV; CDR2 reads YYDKDF (reference sequence). This CDR3 is 12 amino acids long. Trimming stripped 6 bases from V and 4 bases from J, with 7 bases between. CDR3 sequence: CATSELGNTIYF. The CDR3 nucleotides read TGTGCCACCAGTGAGTTGGGAAACACCATATATTTT.

The genes are TRBV19 and TRBJ2-1; perhaps TRBD2 as D (7 bases). Looked up from germline, CDR1 is LNHDA and CDR2 is SQIVND (reference sequence). CDR3 length: 15 amino acids. Between the trimmed V and J ends, which lost 4 bases and 12 bases, there was a span of 22 bases. The CDR3: CASSTLTSAVQGQFF. The CDR3 DNA follows: TGTGCCAGTAGTACCCTTACTAGCGCCGTACAGGGGCAGTTCTTC.

The chain uses TRBV7-2 and TRBJ1-2, with 10 bases fitting TRBD1. V lost 1 base and J lost 4; bases outside the gene matches: 3. Per the germline V gene, CDR1 is SGHTA and CDR2 is FQGNSA. The CDR3 has 15 residues. CDR3 sequence: CASSLGTGGGYGYTF. The CDR3 DNA sequence: TGTGCCAGCAGCTTAGGGACAGGGGGGGGCTATGGCTACACCTTC.